Sequencing of this T cell receptor beta chain was carried out in a study of PD-L1 blockade in urothelial cancer (dated by TCRdb to about 2017). With respect to the entire study: Every patient began therapy in about 2014 and was given atezolizumab 1,200 mg intravenously every 3 weeks. In the same patients, pretreatment tumors underwent whole exome sequencing and RNA sequencing in addition to TCR sequencing. About 10 patients achieved durable clinical benefit and 15 to 20 did not. Approximately 30 patients had pretreatment blood TCR-seq, about 25 had at least one posttreatment blood collection, and about 25 had tumor TCR-seq. Somatic, immune and clinical correlates of response to PD-L1 blockade with atezolizumab in urothelial cancer were the focus of an exploratory multi-omic analysis. Blood samples gave median yields of about 150,000 T cells and 82,636 unique TCRs, along with a median clonality of 0.080. Blood samples were analyzed at two time points: 3 weeks after treatment start (second dose) and 6 weeks after treatment start. Durable clinical benefit was defined as progression-free survival longer than 6 months, and TCR features were also tested against progression-free and overall survival. Patients had an ECOG performance status of 0 or 1 and had received between 0 and 3 prior chemotherapy regimens. Pretreatment tumor samples and matched peripheral blood, collected serially before and after atezolizumab treatment, underwent TCR sequencing. About 90% of the roughly 29 patients were males with bladder-origin urothelial cancer, and 18 of 29 reported a prior smoking history.

Synthetic TCR analog templates were spiked into each PCR to estimate absolute template abundance from read counts. TCRbeta CDR3 regions were amplified from genomic DNA with bias-controlled V and J gene primers using the immunoSEQ assay. Sequencing of rearranged TCRbeta segments was done at approximately 20X coverage. In the paper's pipeline: Sequencing errors were corrected by clustering and CDR3s were annotated against IMGT to assign V, D and J genes. Only productive TCRbeta rearrangements were used in downstream analyses, excluding out-of-frame or stop-codon sequences. Clonality was computed as one minus Shannon entropy normalized by the log of the number of unique productive sequences. Clones differing between time points or between blood and tumor were identified by Fisher's exact test with Benjamini-Hochberg correction at adjusted p below 0.01. Entries here come from immuneACCESS through TCRdb and include only in-frame sequences with V and J called. Some clones fail to appear in such tables; in the studies checked, an unresolved V gene covers under half of the shortfall, and the cause of the remainder is unknown. V and J calls and clone size are given by that table; D and trimming were obtained from the DNA. Counted in this sample were tens of thousands of clones; approximately 82% of them appeared once. More than 3% of the sample is held by the ten biggest clonotypes.

The cohort included about 27 patients with locally advanced or metastatic urothelial carcinoma who were treated at Memorial Sloan Kettering on a trial protocol. Peripheral blood mononuclear cells were collected from each patient pretreatment and during treatment, giving between 1 and 8 total time points per patient. The Qiagen DNeasy Blood extraction kit was used to purify genomic DNA from total PBMCs and from tumor samples. Collected pretreatment and during treatment, PBMCs were isolated and stored as previously described. General study outcomes and caveats: Small sample size (n ≈ 30) and many exploratory analyses mean the results are intended to be hypothesis-generating. Improved progression-free and overall survival was found to be associated with pretreatment peripheral blood TCR clonality below the median. At 3 weeks after the start of treatment, tumor-associated TCR clones in peripheral blood had expanded more in patients with durable benefit (n ≈ 20, p = 0.022).

V is pared back by 4 bases and J by 5 bases, with 11 bases lying between the germline termini. The CDR3 numbers 12 residues from cysteine through phenylalanine. Left in the record is the CDR3 DNA by itself, 36 bases read in frame from the first base. CDR1 and CDR2 were assigned from the germline V gene (reference sequence) as GTSNPN and SVGIG. This clone has a single count. Its antigen has not been determined. One base away there is no much larger clone; base qualities are not given. This sequence was found in a man aged 70-80 years with urothelial cancer. The sequenced sample was PBMCs, obtained around atezolizumab (anti-PD-L1) treatment. The chain links TRBV30 with TRBJ1-2, with the D gene too uncertain to name. The nucleotide sequence reads as follows: TGTGCCTGGACTCAAACCGGGTATGGCTACACCTTC. Its translation reads: CAWTQTGYGYTF.